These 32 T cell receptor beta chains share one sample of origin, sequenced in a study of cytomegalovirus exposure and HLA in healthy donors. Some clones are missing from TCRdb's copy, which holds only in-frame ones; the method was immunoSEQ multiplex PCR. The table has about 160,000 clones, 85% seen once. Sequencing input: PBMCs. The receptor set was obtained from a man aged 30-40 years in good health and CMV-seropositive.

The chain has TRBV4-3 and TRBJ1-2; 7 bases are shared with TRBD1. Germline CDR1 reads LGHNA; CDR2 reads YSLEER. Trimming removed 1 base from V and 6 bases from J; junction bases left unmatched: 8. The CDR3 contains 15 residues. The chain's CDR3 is CASSQAEGGADGYTF. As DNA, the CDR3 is TGCGCCAGCAGCCAAGCGGAAGGGGGCGCTGATGGCTACACCTTC.

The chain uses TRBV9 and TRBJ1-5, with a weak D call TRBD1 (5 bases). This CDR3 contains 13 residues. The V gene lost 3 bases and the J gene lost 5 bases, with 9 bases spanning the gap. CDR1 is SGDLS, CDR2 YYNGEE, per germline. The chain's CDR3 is CASSATGDQPQHF. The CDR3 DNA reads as TGTGCCAGCAGCGCCACAGGAGATCAGCCCCAGCATTTT.

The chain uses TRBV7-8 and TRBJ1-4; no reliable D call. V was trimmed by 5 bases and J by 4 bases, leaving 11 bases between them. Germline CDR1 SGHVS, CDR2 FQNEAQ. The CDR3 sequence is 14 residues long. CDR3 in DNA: TGTGCCAGCAGCGAACGCGACTATAATGAAAAACTGTTTTTT. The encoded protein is CASSERDYNEKLFF.

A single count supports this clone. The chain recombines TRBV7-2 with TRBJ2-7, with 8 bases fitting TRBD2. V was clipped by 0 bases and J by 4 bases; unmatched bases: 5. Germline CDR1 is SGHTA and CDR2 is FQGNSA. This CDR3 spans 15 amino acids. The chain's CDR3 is CASSLAAGGVYEQYF. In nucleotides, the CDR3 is TGTGCCAGCAGCTTAGCTGCGGGAGGAGTATACGAGCAGTACTTC.

The CDR3 DNA is TGCGCCAGCAGCTTCGGAATTAGCGGGGGGAGCGAGACCCAGTACTTC. It specifies CASSFGISGGSETQYF. This rearrangement joins TRBV5-1 to TRBJ2-5; 10 positions match TRBD2. V was pared by 2 bases and J by 5 bases, with 9 bases of the junction left unmatched. This CDR3 comprises 16 residues. From germline, CDR1 is SGHRS and CDR2 YFSETQ. The full variable domain, with the rest looked up from reference TRBV5-1 and TRBJ2-5, is KAGVTQTPRYLIKTRGQQVTLSCSPISGHRSVSWYQQTPGQGLQFLFEYFSETQRNKGNFPGRFSGRQFSNSRSEMNVSTLELGDSALYLCASSFGISGGSETQYFGPGTRLLVL.

The CDR3 region has the DNA TGTGCCAGCAGGGGACAGGGCTACGAGCAGTACTTC. Its protein is CASRGQGYEQYF. J is TRBJ2-7 and V is TRBV6-1; 9 positions match TRBD1. In germline, CDR1 is MNHNS, CDR2 SASEGT. V dropped 6 bases and J dropped 3; count of bases not matched to a gene: 0. This CDR3 has 12 residues.

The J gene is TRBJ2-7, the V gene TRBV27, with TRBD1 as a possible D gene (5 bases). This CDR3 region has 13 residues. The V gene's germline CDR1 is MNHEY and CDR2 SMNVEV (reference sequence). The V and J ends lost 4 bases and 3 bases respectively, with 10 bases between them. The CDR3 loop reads CASSYSTGYEQYF. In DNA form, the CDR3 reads TGTGCCAGCAGTTACTCCACAGGCTACGAGCAGTACTTC.

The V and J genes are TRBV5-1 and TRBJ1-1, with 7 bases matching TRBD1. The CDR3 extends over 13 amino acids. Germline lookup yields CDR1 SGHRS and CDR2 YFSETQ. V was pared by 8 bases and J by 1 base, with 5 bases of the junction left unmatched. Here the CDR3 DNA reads TGCGCCAGTAGGGACAGACCGAACACTGAAGCTTTCTTT. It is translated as CASRDRPNTEAFF. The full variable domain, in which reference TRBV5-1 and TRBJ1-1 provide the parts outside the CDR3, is KAGVTQTPRYLIKTRGQQVTLSCSPISGHRSVSWYQQTPGQGLQFLFEYFSETQRNKGNFPGRFSGRQFSNSRSEMNVSTLELGDSALYLCASRDRPNTEAFFGQGTRLTVV.

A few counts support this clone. The CDR3 DNA sequence: TGTGCCAGCAGCTTAGGTTCCAGGGGGCGTGAAGCTTTCTTT. Protein sequence: CASSLGSRGREAFF. The V and J genes are TRBV7-2 and TRBJ1-1; 8 bases fit TRBD1. The CDR3 runs 14 residues. CDR1 is SGHTA and CDR2 is FQGNSA in the germline V gene. The V segment lost 1 base and the J segment 7 bases; nucleotides outside the gene matches: 5.

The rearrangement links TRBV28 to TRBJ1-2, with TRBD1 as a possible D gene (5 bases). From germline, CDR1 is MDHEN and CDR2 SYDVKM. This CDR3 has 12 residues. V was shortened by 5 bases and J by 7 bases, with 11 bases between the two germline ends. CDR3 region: CASSDVRVGYTF. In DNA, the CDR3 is TGTGCCAGCAGTGACGTCAGGGTTGGCTACACCTTC.

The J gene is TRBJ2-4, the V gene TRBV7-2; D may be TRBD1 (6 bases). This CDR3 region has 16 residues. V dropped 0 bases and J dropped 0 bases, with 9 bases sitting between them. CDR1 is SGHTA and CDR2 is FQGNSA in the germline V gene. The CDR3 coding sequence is TGTGCCAGCAGCTTAGCGAGGGGGATAGCCAAAAACATTCAGTACTTC. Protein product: CASSLARGIAKNIQYF.

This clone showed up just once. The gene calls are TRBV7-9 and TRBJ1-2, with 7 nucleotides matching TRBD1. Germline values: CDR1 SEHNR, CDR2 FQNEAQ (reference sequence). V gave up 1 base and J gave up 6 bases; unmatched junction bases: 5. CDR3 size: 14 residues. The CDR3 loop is CASSLEHRGNGYTF. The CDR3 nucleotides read TGTGCCAGCAGCTTAGAACACAGGGGAAATGGCTACACCTTC.

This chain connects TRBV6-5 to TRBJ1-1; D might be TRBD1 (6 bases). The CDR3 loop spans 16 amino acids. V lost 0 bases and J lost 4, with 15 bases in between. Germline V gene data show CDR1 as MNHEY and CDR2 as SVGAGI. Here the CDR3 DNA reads TGTGCCAGCAGTTACTCCACCGGGACACTGGGCACTGAAGCTTTCTTT. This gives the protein CASSYSTGTLGTEAFF.

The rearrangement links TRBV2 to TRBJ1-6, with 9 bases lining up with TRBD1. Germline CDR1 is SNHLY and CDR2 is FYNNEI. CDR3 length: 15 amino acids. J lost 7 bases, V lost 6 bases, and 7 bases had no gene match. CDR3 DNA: TGTGCCAGCAGCGGAACAGGGGGCGCGAATTCACCCCTCCACTTT. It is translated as CASSGTGGANSPLHF.

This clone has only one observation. CDR3 region: CASSRQGDGELFF. The CDR3 DNA reads TGCGCCAGCAGCCGACAGGGGGATGGGGAACTGTTTTTT. The V and J genes are TRBV5-1 and TRBJ1-4; 9 nucleotides agree with TRBD1. The CDR3 loop spans 13 amino acids. Germline assignment: CDR1 SGHRS and CDR2 YFSETQ. V shed 4 bases, J shed 12 bases, and the junction held 7 bases outside the gene matches.

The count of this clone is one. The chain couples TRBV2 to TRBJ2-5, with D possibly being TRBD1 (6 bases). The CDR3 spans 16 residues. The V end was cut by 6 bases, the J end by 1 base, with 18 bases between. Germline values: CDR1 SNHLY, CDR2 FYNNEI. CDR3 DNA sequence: TGTGCCAGCAGACAGGGTTCCCAGCTGGGCCAAGAGACCCAGTACTTC. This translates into CASRQGSQLGQETQYF.

The CDR3: CASGSSVSSEGQRSPLHF. The CDR3 bases are TGTGCTAGTGGTTCCTCCGTCTCCTCTGAGGGCCAAAGGTCACCCCTCCACTTT. The chain carries TRBV12-5 and TRBJ1-6, with unresolved D. The CDR3 is 18 residues long. Germline V gene lookup returns CDR1 LGHNT and CDR2 FRNRAP. Trimming removed 4 bases at V and 10 bases at J, with 26 bases between.

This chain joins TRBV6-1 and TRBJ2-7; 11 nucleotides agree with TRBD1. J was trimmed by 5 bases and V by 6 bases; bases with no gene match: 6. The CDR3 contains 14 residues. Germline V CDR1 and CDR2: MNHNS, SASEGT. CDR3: CASSRDRGVHEQYF. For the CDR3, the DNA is TGTGCCAGCAGCCGGGACAGGGGGGTCCACGAGCAGTACTTC.

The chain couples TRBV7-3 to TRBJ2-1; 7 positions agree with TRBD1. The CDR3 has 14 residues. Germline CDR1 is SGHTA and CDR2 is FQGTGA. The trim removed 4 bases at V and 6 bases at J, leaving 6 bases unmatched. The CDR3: CASSSLAGGNEQFF. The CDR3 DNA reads TGTGCCAGCAGCTCTCTGGCAGGGGGCAATGAGCAGTTCTTC.

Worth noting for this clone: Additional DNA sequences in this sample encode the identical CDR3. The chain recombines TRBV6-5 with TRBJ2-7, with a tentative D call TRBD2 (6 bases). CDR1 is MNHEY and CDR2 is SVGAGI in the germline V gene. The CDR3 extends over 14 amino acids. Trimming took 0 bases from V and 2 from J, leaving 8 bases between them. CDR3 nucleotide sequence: TGTGCCAGCAGTTACTCGGGGGGTCCCTACGAGCAGTACTTC. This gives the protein CASSYSGGPYEQYF.

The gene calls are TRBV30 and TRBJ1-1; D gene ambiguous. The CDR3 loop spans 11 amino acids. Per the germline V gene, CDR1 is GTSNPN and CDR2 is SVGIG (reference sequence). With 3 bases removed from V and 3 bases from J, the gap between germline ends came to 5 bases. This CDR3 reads CAWRLDTEAFF. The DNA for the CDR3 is TGTGCCTGGAGACTGGACACTGAAGCTTTCTTT.

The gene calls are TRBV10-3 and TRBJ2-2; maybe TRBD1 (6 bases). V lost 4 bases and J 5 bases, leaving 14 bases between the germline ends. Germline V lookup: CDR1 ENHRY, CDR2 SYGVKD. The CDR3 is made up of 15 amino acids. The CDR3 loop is CAISAGTTFTGELFF. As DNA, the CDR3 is TGTGCCATCAGTGCCGGGACAACTTTTACCGGGGAGCTGTTTTTT.

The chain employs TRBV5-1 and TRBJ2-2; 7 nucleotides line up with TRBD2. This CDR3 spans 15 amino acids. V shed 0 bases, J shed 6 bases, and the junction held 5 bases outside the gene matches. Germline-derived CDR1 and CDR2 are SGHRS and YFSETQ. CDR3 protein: CASSLAGGGAGELFF. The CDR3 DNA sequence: TGCGCCAGCAGCTTGGCTGGCGGGGGAGCCGGGGAGCTGTTTTTT.

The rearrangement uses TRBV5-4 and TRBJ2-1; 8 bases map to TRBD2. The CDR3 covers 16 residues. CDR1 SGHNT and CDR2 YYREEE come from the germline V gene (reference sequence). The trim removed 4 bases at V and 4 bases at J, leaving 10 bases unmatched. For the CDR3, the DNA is TGTGCCAGCAGCCCCAGCGCACTAGCGGATTACAATGAGCAGTTCTTC. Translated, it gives CASSPSALADYNEQFF.

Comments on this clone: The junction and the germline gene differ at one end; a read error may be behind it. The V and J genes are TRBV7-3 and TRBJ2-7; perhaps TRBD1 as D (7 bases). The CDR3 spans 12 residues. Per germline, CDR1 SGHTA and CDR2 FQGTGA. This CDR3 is CASSPGGTDLSF. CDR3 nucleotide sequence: TGTGCCAGCAGCCCAGGCGGGACAGACTTATCCTTC.

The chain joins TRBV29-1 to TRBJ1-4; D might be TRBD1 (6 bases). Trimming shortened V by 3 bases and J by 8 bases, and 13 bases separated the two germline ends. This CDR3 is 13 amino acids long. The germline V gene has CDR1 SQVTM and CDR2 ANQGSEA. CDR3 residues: CSVDGVQGEKLFF. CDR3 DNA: TGCAGCGTTGATGGGGTCCAGGGGGAAAAACTGTTTTTT.

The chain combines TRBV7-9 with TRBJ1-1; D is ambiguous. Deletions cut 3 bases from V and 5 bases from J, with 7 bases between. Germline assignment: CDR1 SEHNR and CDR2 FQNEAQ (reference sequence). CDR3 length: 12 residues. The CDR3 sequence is CASSFYQTEAFF. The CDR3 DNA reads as TGTGCCAGCAGCTTCTATCAAACTGAAGCTTTCTTT.

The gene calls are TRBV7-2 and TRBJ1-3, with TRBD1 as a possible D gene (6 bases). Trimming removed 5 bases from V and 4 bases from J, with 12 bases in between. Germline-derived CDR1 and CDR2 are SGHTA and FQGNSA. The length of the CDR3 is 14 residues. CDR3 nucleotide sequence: TGTGCCAGCAGCGCAGAAGGACAGGGAAACACCATATATTTT. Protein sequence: CASSAEGQGNTIYF.

The CDR3 DNA reads as TGTGCCAGCAGCCGCAGGGGGCACCAGCCCCAGCATTTT. It encodes CASSRRGHQPQHF. This rearrangement joins TRBV27 to TRBJ1-5, with 8 positions matching TRBD1. Germline CDR1 MNHEY, CDR2 SMNVEV (reference sequence). The CDR3 has 13 amino acids. V shed 6 bases and J 7 bases; nucleotides not matched to a gene: 5.

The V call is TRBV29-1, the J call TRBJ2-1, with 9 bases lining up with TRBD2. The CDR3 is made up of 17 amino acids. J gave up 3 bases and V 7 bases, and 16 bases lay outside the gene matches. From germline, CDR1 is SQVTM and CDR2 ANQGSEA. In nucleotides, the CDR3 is TGCAGCGGGGCGCGAGATAGCGGGGGCGGGGACTACAATGAGCAGTTCTTC. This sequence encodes CSGARDSGGGDYNEQFF.

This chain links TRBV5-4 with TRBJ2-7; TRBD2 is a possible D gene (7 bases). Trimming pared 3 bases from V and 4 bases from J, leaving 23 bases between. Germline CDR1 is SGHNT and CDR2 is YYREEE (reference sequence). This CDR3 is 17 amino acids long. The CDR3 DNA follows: TGTGCCAGCAGCTGGGCTATGCTGGGGGGGCCCCCTTACGAGCAGTACTTC. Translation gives CASSWAMLGGPPYEQYF. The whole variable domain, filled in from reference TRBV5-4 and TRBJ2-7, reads ETGVTQSPTHLIKTRGQQVTLRCSSQSGHNTVSWYQQALGQGPQFIFQYYREEENGRGNFPPRFSGLQFPNYSSELNVNALELDDSALYLCASSWAMLGGPPYEQYFGPGTRLTVT.

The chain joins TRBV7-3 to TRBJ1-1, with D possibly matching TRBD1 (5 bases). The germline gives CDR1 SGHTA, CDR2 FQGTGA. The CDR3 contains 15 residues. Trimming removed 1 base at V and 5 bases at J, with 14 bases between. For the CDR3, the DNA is TGTGCCAGCAGCTTAAATTTCGGCGGGGGGACTGAAGCTTTCTTT. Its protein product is CASSLNFGGGTEAFF.